This record covers a single T cell receptor beta chain. This clonotype was observed at least ten times. Its antigen is still unknown. Within one base of it there is no much larger clone, and no base qualities were kept. During library preparation, unique molecular identifiers were attached to individual cDNA molecules so that TCRs could be counted in a quantitative, reproducible way. From each blood RNA sample, both TCR alpha and TCR beta chains were sequenced. Under the source paper's analysis protocol: A median of around 100,000 TCRs per sample was observed, with a range of about 23,224 to 690,600. The Decombinator software suite was used to annotate the V, J and CDR3 of the TCR reads. For PS versus PT1 abundance plots, all samples were subsampled to the same number of TCRs (28,000). Expanded TCRs were defined as absent before sensitization and observed at least eight times at the 2-week time point. TCRdb reworked the public reads: Q25 trimming with fastp, MiXCR clone assembly, productive beta chains retained. Here each entry gathers all rows of one CDR3 protein and keeps the most common genes and DNA. It is TCRdb's table, rather than the study itself, that gives the V and J calls and clone size. The table for this sample lists about 120,000 distinct CDR3 sequences; more than 8.5% of them were counted only once. The ten largest clonotypes hold 1.4% of the sample.

V is shortened by 4 bases, J by 8 bases, and the region joining them spans 13 bases. Its CDR3 holds 13 amino acids, cysteine through phenylalanine. Left in the record is the CDR3 DNA by itself, 39 bases read in frame from the first base. Unfractionated whole blood was collected in Tempus Blood RNA tubes, and total RNA was extracted from that blood. Roughly 5 healthy volunteers acted as controls for TCR sequencing and had blood drawn at day 0, 2 weeks and 6 weeks. The sample is drawn from a study of human T cells and chemical hapten exposure (dated by TCRdb to the early 2020s). General notes on the study: The libraries were sequenced as a pool, and the TCR yield per sample differed mostly because of small variations in library volumes within the pool. The study tracked peripheral blood TCR repertoire changes in vivo during primary and secondary sensitization to the hapten diphenylcyclopropenone (DPC) in alopecia patients. Overall results and qualifications from the work: DPC sensitization did not change the number of TCRs with a frequency above 1 in 1000, and there was no evidence of changes in global repertoire structure. Repeated subsampling changed both the strength of the expansion versus patch-test correlation and the threshold at which that correlation became significant.

The rearrangement combines TRBV12-3 or TRBV12-4 with TRBJ2-3; D gene: possibly TRBD1, on 6 matching bases. The receptor's source is a human donor in good health. Some clones in this sample may be carry-over from other donors' samples. Donor details come from another sample of the same person, matched by shared clones. Sequencing was carried out using whole blood. The bases read TGTGCCAGCAGTTACCTACAGGGCGGTACGCAGTATTTT. Translated, it reads CASSYLQGGTQYF.